This T cell receptor (beta chain) was obtained from a study of early T cells in non-severe SARS-CoV-2 infection. Background on the study: Bulk RNA isolated from unsorted whole blood underwent sequencing; chains were not paired.

Each cDNA molecule carried a unique molecular identifier. Via MiXCR, TCRdb re-called the 5' RACE reads, giving one row per CDR3 protein. The table lists under 40,000 distinct CDR3 sequences, approximately 6% of them singletons, with 7.6% in the top ten. There are many counts of this clonotype. Its antigen is unidentified. General study results and limits: Clonotype matching in VDJdb favored anti-spike CD8 responses and did not capture private and CD4 specificities.

CDR1 is LNHDA, CDR2 SQIVND, per germline (reference sequence). The trim removed 5 bases at V and 8 bases at J, leaving 9 bases unmatched. CDR3 size: 14 residues. The chain joins TRBV19 to TRBJ1-2, with 9 bases fitting TRBD1. The origin of this receptor is an adult who was a healthcare worker with PCR-confirmed SARS-CoV-2 infection or an uninfected control (not recorded which). Sequenced: whole blood. CDR3 region: CASSPQQGAEGYTF. CDR3 coding DNA: TGTGCCAGTAGTCCACAACAGGGGGCGGAAGGCTACACCTTC.